These 5 T cell receptor beta chains were all obtained from the same sample, sequenced in a study of identical twins. TCRdb ran MiXCR on the 5' RACE reads and lists one entry per CDR3 protein. The sample carries a few hundred thousand distinct CDR3 sequences, about 10% recorded once. Sequencing was carried out using naive T cells sorted from blood. The receptors derive from a woman aged 50 to 65 in good health.

This clonotype occurred a few times. The chain links TRBV5-1 to TRBJ1-5, with D possibly TRBD1 on 5 matching bases. Trimming left V 0 bases short and J 6 bases short, with 13 bases between. The CDR3 loop spans 15 amino acids. Germline-derived CDR1 and CDR2 are SGHRS and YFSETQ. The CDR3 nucleotides read TGCGCCAGCAGCTTGGGACAGAGTACTAGTCAGCCCCAGCATTTT. Its translation: CASSLGQSTSQPQHF. Full variable domain (remainder filled in from reference TRBV5-1 and TRBJ1-5): KAGVTQTPRYLIKTRGQQVTLSCSPISGHRSVSWYQQTPGQGLQFLFEYFSETQRNKGNFPGRFSGRQFSNSRSEMNVSTLELGDSALYLCASSLGQSTSQPQHFGDGTRLSIL.

This clonotype was detected only once. This rearrangement joins TRBV7-9 to TRBJ1-4, with a tentative D call TRBD1 (5 bases). CDR1 SEHNR and CDR2 FQNEAQ come from the germline V gene (reference sequence). Trimming took 5 bases from V and 5 from J, leaving 18 bases between them. This CDR3 contains 16 residues. CDR3 in amino acids: CASSAGTGHLNEKLFF. CDR3 nucleotide sequence: TGTGCCAGCAGCGCAGGGACCGGACACCTGAATGAAAAACTGTTTTTT.

At least ten counts were recorded for this clonotype. The chain links TRBV20-1 to TRBJ2-1; 7 bases match TRBD2. The germline V gene encodes CDR1 DFQATT and CDR2 SNEGSKA (reference sequence). The CDR3 has 17 amino acids. The V segment lost 0 bases and the J segment 7 bases; nucleotides outside the gene matches: 15. The CDR3 region has the DNA TGCAGTGCTAGAGATAATTTGCGGGAGTGGCTTAGGAATGAGCAGTTCTTC. Protein sequence: CSARDNLREWLRNEQFF.

V usage is TRBV29-1 and J usage is TRBJ1-5; a possible D gene is TRBD1 (5 bases). From germline, CDR1 is SQVTM and CDR2 ANQGSEA. The V end lost 6 bases, the J end lost 7 bases, and 13 bases lay between the germline ends. The CDR3 runs to 12 residues. CDR3 residues: CSVGDSGQPQHF. The CDR3 nucleotides read TGCAGCGTCGGTGACAGTGGCCAGCCCCAGCATTTT.

This clonotype was observed many times. V is TRBV25-1 and J is TRBJ1-1, with a possible D match to TRBD1 (6 bases). This CDR3 comprises 15 residues. Trimming left V 3 bases short and J 1 base short, with 12 bases between. Germline lookup yields CDR1 MGHDK and CDR2 SYGVNS. The CDR3 nucleotides are TGTGCCAGCAGTGAGTCAGGCAGGGGGAACACTGAAGCTTTCTTT. Translated: CASSESGRGNTEAFF.